This T cell receptor beta chain was identified in a study of blood T cell repertoires in COVID-19. Study summary: Researchers got acute and convalescent COVID-19 samples from the United States, Italy and Spain. From T cells, B-cell-depleted T cells, or PBMCs came the material, which was cDNA or gDNA.

Authors' processing steps: Estimation of nucleated cell counts was performed using reference gene primer amplification. Sequenced by immunoSEQ multiplex PCR; TCRdb stores in-frame clones only, minus some. V and J calls and clone size come straight from that table; D and trimming were deduced from the DNA. The sample records 150,000 to 200,000 clones, about four fifths being singletons. Germline CDR1 reads SNHLY; CDR2 reads FYNNEI. The V and J ends lost 6 bases and 5 bases, in that order; junction bases with no gene match: 10. CDR3 length: 15 residues. Seattle patient enrollment occurred during active infection, with longitudinal follow-up thereafter.

The sample consisted of peripheral blood. This chain connects TRBV2 to TRBJ2-5, with TRBD1 matching over 9 bases. The origin of this receptor is a woman aged 55-69 years with COVID-19, enrolled during active disease. As DNA, the CDR3 is TGTGCCAGCAGGGCCGGGACAGGGTCGTTTGAGACCCAGTACTTC. This translates into CASRAGTGSFETQYF.